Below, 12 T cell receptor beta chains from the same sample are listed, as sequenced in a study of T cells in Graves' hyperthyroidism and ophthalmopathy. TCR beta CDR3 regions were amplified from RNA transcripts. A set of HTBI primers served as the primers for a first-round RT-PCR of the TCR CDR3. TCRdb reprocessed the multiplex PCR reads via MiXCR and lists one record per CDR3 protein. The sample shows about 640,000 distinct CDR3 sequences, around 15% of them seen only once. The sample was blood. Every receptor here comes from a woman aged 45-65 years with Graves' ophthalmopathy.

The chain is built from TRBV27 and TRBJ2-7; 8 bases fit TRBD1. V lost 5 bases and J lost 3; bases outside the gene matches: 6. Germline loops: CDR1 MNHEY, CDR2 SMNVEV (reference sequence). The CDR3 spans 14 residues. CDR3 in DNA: TGTGCCAGCAGTACGGTAACAGGGGGCTACGAGCAGTACTTC. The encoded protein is CASSTVTGGYEQYF.

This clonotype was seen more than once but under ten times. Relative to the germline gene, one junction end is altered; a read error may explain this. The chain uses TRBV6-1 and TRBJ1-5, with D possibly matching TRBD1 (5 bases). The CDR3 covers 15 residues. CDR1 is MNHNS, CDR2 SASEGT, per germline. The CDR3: CASTEGDYSNQPQHF. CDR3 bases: TGTGCCAGCACTGAAGGGGATTATAGCAATCAGCCCCAGCATTTT.

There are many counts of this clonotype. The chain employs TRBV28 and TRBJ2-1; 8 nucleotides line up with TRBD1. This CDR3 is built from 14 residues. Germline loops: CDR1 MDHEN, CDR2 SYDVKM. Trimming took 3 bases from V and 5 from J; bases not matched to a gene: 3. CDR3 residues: CASSFVDRDNEQFF. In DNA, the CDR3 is TGTGCCAGCAGTTTTGTGGACAGGGACAATGAGCAGTTCTTC.

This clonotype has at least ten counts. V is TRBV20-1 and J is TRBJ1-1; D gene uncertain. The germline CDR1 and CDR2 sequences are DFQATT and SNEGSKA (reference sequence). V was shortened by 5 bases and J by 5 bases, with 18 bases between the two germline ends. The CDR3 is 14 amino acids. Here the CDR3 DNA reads TGCAGTGCTGGCCGAAAGGAGGGCAGGACTGAAGCTTTCTTT. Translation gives CSAGRKEGRTEAFF.

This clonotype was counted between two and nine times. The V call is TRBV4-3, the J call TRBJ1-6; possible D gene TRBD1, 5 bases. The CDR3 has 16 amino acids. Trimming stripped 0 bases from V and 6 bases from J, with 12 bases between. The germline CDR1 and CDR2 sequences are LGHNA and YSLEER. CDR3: CASSQDGQGSNSPLHF. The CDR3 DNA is TGCGCCAGCAGCCAAGATGGGCAGGGCTCTAATTCACCCCTCCACTTT.

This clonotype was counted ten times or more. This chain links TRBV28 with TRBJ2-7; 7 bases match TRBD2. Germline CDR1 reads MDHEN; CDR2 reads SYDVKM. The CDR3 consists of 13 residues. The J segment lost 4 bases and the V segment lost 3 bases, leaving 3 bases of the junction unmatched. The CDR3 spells CASSFAGEYEQYF. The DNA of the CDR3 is TGTGCCAGCAGTTTCGCGGGAGAGTACGAGCAGTACTTC. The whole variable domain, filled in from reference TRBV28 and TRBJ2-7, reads DVKVTQSSRYLVKRTGEKVFLECVQDMDHENMFWYRQDPGLGLRLIYFSYDVKMKEKGDIPEGYSVSREKKERFSLILESASTNQTSMYLCASSFAGEYEQYFGPGTRLTVT.

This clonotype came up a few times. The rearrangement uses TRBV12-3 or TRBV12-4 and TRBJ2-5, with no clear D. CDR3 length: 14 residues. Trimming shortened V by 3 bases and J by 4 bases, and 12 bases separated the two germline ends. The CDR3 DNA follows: TGTGCCAGCAGTTTGTCCCGAACAATAGAGACCCAGTACTTC. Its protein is CASSLSRTIETQYF.

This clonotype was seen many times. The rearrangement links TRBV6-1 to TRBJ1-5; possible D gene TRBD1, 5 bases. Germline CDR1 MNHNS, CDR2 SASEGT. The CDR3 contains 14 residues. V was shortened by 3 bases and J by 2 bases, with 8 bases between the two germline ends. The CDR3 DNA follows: TGTGCCAGCAGTGAGGTCAGGGGCAATCAGCCCCAGCATTTT. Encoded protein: CASSEVRGNQPQHF.

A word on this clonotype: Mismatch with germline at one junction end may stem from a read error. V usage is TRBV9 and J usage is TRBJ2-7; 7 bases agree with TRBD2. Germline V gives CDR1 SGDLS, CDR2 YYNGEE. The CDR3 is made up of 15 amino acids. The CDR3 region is CASSLTSASSYERCF. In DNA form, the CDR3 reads TGTGCCAGCAGCCTAACTAGCGCTAGCTCCTACGAGCGGTGCTTC.

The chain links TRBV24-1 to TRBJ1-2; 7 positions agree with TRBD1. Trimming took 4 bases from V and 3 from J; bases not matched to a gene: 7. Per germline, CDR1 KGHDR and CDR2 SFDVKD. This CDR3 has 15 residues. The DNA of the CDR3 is TGTGCCACCAGTGACTCACCGGGACAGTACTATGGCTACACCTTC. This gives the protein CATSDSPGQYYGYTF.

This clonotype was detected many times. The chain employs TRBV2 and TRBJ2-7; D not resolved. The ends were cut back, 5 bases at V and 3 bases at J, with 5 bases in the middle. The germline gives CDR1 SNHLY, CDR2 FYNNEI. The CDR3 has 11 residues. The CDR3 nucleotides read TGTGCCAGCAGTCCATTCTACGAGCAGTACTTC. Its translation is CASSPFYEQYF. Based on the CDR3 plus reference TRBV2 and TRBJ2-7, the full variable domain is EPEVTQTPSHQVTQMGQEVILRCVPISNHLYFYWYRQILGQKVEFLVSFYNNEISEKSEIFDDQFSVERPDGSNFTLKIRSTKLEDSAMYFCASSPFYEQYFGPGTRLTVT.

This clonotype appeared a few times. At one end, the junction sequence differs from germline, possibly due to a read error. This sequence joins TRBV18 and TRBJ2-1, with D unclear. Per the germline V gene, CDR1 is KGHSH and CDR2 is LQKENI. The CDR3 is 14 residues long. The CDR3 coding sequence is TGTGCCAGCTCACAAGTTCGAGGTTACAATGAGCAGTCCTTC. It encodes CASSQVRGYNEQSF.